This TCR beta chain was recovered during a study of blood T cell repertoires in COVID-19. Study-level information: COVID-19 samples, acute and convalescent, were from the United States, Italy and Spain. Sources were T cells, B-cell-depleted T cells, or PBMCs; the material itself was cDNA or gDNA.

In the authors' workflow: For nucleated cells, counts were estimated from reference gene primer amplification. Some clones are missing from TCRdb's copy, which holds only in-frame ones; the method was immunoSEQ multiplex PCR. V, J and clone size are taken as reported in that table, and D and trimming were inferred from the DNA itself. The sample has 150,000 or so clones; roughly 80% are singletons. Germline CDR1 is SGHKS and CDR2 is YYEKEE (reference sequence). This CDR3 is built from 16 residues. Trimming shortened V by 5 bases and J by 0 bases, and 15 bases separated the two germline ends. This TCR was sampled from a woman in her fifties or sixties with COVID-19, enrolled during active disease. Sequences were obtained from peripheral blood. This chain joins TRBV5-5 and TRBJ1-5; D is perhaps TRBD1 (6 bases). The CDR3 is CASRSGAGDSNQPQHF. CDR3 nucleotides: TGTGCCAGCAGATCAGGGGCTGGGGATAGCAATCAGCCCCAGCATTTT.